This T cell receptor beta chain was recovered during a study of T cell repertoires in cytomegalovirus infection. Study-wide background: Shared public TCR beta signatures pointed to both CMV infection and a matching HLA type.

A note on this clonotype: Antigen: not known. Its ends do not fully match the called genes, so a read error is possible.

Study-level points and caveats: The response measured ex vivo was dominated by TCR beta clonotypes (HLA-C-restricted and CMV-specific). Identification of carriers of CMV plus the relevant HLA was performed using cumulative public TCR beta family frequency.

TCRdb reanalysed the reads using MiXCR and keeps one entry per CDR3 protein. The table includes 740,000 or so distinct CDR3 sequences, about 40% detected once. This CDR3 has 13 residues. Germline-derived CDR1 and CDR2 are MGHRA and YSYEKL. The receptor was isolated from a human donor in good health (CMV status not recorded). Some clones in this sample may be carry-over from other donors' samples. V gene TRBV4-1 combines with J gene TRBJ2-7; D is ambiguous. Sequencing was carried out using PBMCs. Here the CDR3 reads CASSLVMWYEKYF. The CDR3 nucleotides are TGCGCCAGCAGCCTGGTGATGTGGTACGAGAAGTACTTC.